The sequence of this TCR beta chain was determined in a study of early T cells in non-severe SARS-CoV-2 infection. Study-wide background: Bulk RNA taken from unsorted whole blood was sequenced, leaving chains unpaired. Findings of the study overall: VDJdb matches were skewed toward anti-spike CD8 T cell responses.

From the 5' RACE reads, TCRdb called clonotypes with MiXCR, one entry per CDR3 protein. The sample holds just over 80,000 distinct CDR3 sequences, approximately 15% seen once. Germline-derived CDR1 and CDR2 are SNHLY and FYNNEI. The CDR3 contains 12 residues. The V end was cut by 5 bases, the J end by 5 bases, with 6 bases between. The table lists this clonotype with many counts. The antigen remains unidentified. The TCR sequence derives from an adult who was a healthcare worker with PCR-confirmed SARS-CoV-2 infection or an uninfected control (not recorded which). Sequenced material: whole blood. This chain uses TRBV2 with TRBJ2-2; D ambiguous. The DNA of the CDR3 is TGTGCCAGCAGTAGAAAAACCGGGGAGCTGTTTTTT. This encodes CASSRKTGELFF.